This is a list of T cell receptor beta chains from one sample in a study of OX40 agonist ivuxolimab in advanced cancers. TCRdb's copy holds only in-frame clones and misses some; the assay was immunoSEQ multiplex PCR. The sample records approximately 87,000 clones, around 90% being singletons. The sequencing used CD4+ or CD8+ T cells sorted from blood, collected in a trial of the OX40 agonist ivuxolimab. The receptor set was obtained from an adult with an advanced solid tumor such as melanoma, head and neck, liver or kidney cancer. Both conserved end residues are part of each CDR3. D genes are given only for firm matches. Only part of the rows carry a size: once, few, many, or a class if the clone is expanded.

D: -; J: TRBJ1-1; size: once; V: TRBV5-1; DNA: TGCGCCAGCAGCTTGGCGGCAGGTTGGGAAGCTTTCTTT; CDR3: CASSLAAGWEAFF
D: -; J: TRBJ2-3; size: -; V: TRBV9; DNA: TGTGCCAGCAGCGTAGGTGGCTTGAGGGGCACAGATACGCAGTATTTT; CDR3: CASSVGGLRGTDTQYF
D: -; J: TRBJ1-2; size: -; V: TRBV19; DNA: TGTGCCAGTAGTATCCCCGGGGAGGGCGGAAGCTATGGCTACACCTTC; CDR3: CASSIPGEGGSYGYTF
D: -; J: TRBJ1-1; size: -; V: TRBV27; DNA: TGTGCCAGCAGTTTAAAAGGGTGGGGCATGAACACTGAAGCTTTCTTT; CDR3: CASSLKGWGMNTEAFF
D: -; J: TRBJ2-7; size: -; V: TRBV1; DNA: TGCACCAGCGGGAGGGGGAGTCGGTACTTC; CDR3: CTSGRGSRYF
D: TRBD1; J: TRBJ2-7; size: -; V: TRBV19; DNA: TGTGCCAGGACAGGGGAGCTACACGAGCAGTACTTC; CDR3: CARTGELHEQYF
D: TRBD2; J: TRBJ2-1; size: -; V: TRBV7-3; DNA: TGTGCCAGCAGCTTCAGCGGGAGAAGCCCCAATGAGCAGTTCTTC; CDR3: CASSFSGRSPNEQFF
D: -; J: TRBJ2-1; size: -; V: TRBV13; DNA: TGTGCCAGCAGCCCCTCGTGGCTAGCCAATGAGCAGTTCTTC; CDR3: CASSPSWLANEQFF
D: -; J: TRBJ1-1; size: -; V: TRBV6-5; DNA: TGTGCCAGCAGTATCCAGGGGAGGGGGAACACTGAAGCTTTCTTT; CDR3: CASSIQGRGNTEAFF
D: TRBD1; J: TRBJ1-4; size: -; V: TRBV12-5; DNA: TGTGCTAGTGGTTCATCTCGGCCGGGACAGGGGGTTGATGAAAAACTGTTTTTT; CDR3: CASGSSRPGQGVDEKLFF
D: -; J: TRBJ1-4; size: once; V: TRBV4-1; DNA: TGCGCCAGCAGCCAAGAAGGGTATGCGAGGGCTGATGAAAAACTGTTTTTT; CDR3: CASSQEGYARADEKLFF
D: TRBD2; J: TRBJ2-1; size: once; V: TRBV7-9; DNA: TGTGCCAGCAGCCCTAGCCCTCTGCTAGCGGGAGGGGGCAATGATGAGCAGTTCTTC; CDR3: CASSPSPLLAGGGNDEQFF
D: -; J: TRBJ1-5; size: -; V: TRBV27; DNA: TGTGCCAGCAGTGATTTGTCCAGGGGAACAGGTGATCAGCCCCAGCATTTT; CDR3: CASSDLSRGTGDQPQHF